The source of this TCR beta chain is a study of CD8+CD57+ T cells in acquired aplastic anemia. Study context: The DNA of sorted CD4+ and CD8+ cells averaged 3.2 ug.

According to the study, genomic DNA was the template for TCR beta VDJ and CDR3 profiling. TCRdb analysed the reads with MiXCR anew, one entry per CDR3 protein. The table includes 150,000 to 200,000 distinct CDR3 sequences, 63% detected once. From germline, CDR1 is KGHDR and CDR2 SFDVKD. CDR3 length: 15 residues. Deletions cut 0 bases from V and 2 bases from J, with 7 bases between. It was patients with CD8+CD57+ cell expansion by flow cytometry who were chosen for sequencing. Severe acquired aplastic anemia was the diagnosis recorded for all patients. This clonotype was counted once. The antigen is not known. General study points: Almost 30 CD8+ CDR3 sequences occurred in both the patients and the controls.

Sequenced: sorted CD4+, CD8+, or CD8+CD57+ T cells (not recorded which) from PBMCs. This chain joins TRBV24-1 and TRBJ2-1; no reliable D call. The receptor comes from a human donor with aplastic anemia. CDR3 residues: CATSDLSLPYNEQFF. The CDR3 nucleotides read TGTGCCACCAGTGATTTGTCTTTGCCCTACAATGAGCAGTTCTTC.